The 21 T cell receptor beta chains below were found in one sample sequenced in a study of glioma-infiltrating T cells after dendritic cell vaccination. TCRdb keeps only in-frame clones here, not all; method: immunoSEQ multiplex PCR. This table holds about 76,000 clones, around 90% found once. Documented time point: after dendritic cell vaccination, including at tumor progression/relapse. Sequenced material: blood, taken after dendritic cell vaccination. Receptors were obtained from a human donor with glioblastoma.

CDR3 bases: TGTGCCAGCAGATCCGGACAGGGGGAGGTTGGATGGGCTAACTATGGCTACACCTTC. Protein product: CASRSGQGEVGWANYGYTF. The genes are TRBV5-6 and TRBJ1-2, with 10 bases matching TRBD1. The CDR3 runs to 19 residues. Germline CDR1 and CDR2: SGHDT and YYEEEE. V shed 5 bases, J shed 0 bases, and the junction held 16 bases outside the gene matches. The full variable domain, completed using reference TRBV5-6 and TRBJ1-2, is DAGVTQSPTHLIKTRGQQVTLRCSPKSGHDTVSWYQQALGQGPQFIFQYYEEEERQRGNFPDRFSGHQFPNYSSELNVNALLLGDSALYLCASRSGQGEVGWANYGYTFGSGTRLTVV.

The CDR3: CASSQDGGLGTDTQYF. The CDR3 region has the DNA TGCGCCAGCAGCCAAGACGGCGGGTTGGGCACAGATACGCAGTATTTT. The chain joins TRBV4-3 to TRBJ2-3; the D gene is possibly TRBD2 (5 bases). V was clipped by 0 bases and J by 1 base, with 11 bases between them. Germline CDR1 reads LGHNA; CDR2 reads YSLEER. The CDR3 length is 16 residues.

J is TRBJ2-7 and V is TRBV29-1; possible D gene TRBD2, 5 bases. Trimming pared 7 bases from V and 6 bases from J, leaving 16 bases between. CDR1 is SQVTM and CDR2 is ANQGSEA in the germline V gene. There are 12 residues in the CDR3. The CDR3 sequence: CSAQEDVREQYF. CDR3 in DNA: TGCAGCGCCCAGGAGGACGTTCGCGAGCAGTACTTC.

This clone was detected a few times. This chain links TRBV7-8 with TRBJ1-4, with 10 bases matching TRBD1. The length of the CDR3 is 16 residues. In germline, CDR1 is SGHVS, CDR2 FQNEAQ. V lost 6 bases, J lost 7 bases, and 11 bases stayed unmatched. CDR3 bases: TGTGCCAGCAGGGGACAGGGGAAAGTCTTTGGTGAAAAACTGTTTTTT. It codes for CASRGQGKVFGEKLFF. The entire variable domain, with the rest obtained from reference TRBV7-8 and TRBJ1-4, is as follows: GAGVSQSPRYKVAKRGQDVALRCDPISGHVSLFWYQQALGQGPEFLTYFQNEAQLDKSGLPSDRFFAERPEGSVSTLKIQRTQQEDSAVYLCASRGQGKVFGEKLFFGSGTQLSVL.

As concerns this clone: The junction and the germline gene differ at one end; a read error may be behind it. The V call is TRBV7-2, the J call TRBJ1-3; weak D call: TRBD1 (5 bases). The CDR3 is 17 amino acids. In germline, CDR1 is SGHTA, CDR2 FQGNSA. This chain's CDR3 is CASSLALTGYSGNTIYF. The CDR3, as DNA: TGTGCCAGCAGCCTAGCTCTAACAGGCTACTCTGGAAACACCATATATTTT.

The CDR3 DNA follows: TGTGCCATCAGTGTGGACAGGGGTGCCTCGAACACTGAAGCTTTCTTT. Amino acid sequence: CAISVDRGASNTEAFF. The rearrangement uses TRBV10-3 and TRBJ1-1, with 9 bases aligning to TRBD1. Per germline, CDR1 ENHRY and CDR2 SYGVKD. V was pared by 4 bases and J by 1 base, with 7 bases of the junction left unmatched. The CDR3 has 16 amino acids.

The V and J genes are TRBV6-5 and TRBJ1-3; the D is unclear. V was shortened by 8 bases and J by 0 bases, with 11 bases between the two germline ends. Germline values: CDR1 MNHEY, CDR2 SVGAGI. The CDR3 length is 14 residues. CDR3 nucleotide sequence: TGTGCCAGCCGCATAGACAACTCTGGAAACACCATATATTTT. It specifies CASRIDNSGNTIYF.

V and J are TRBV29-1 and TRBJ1-5; tentative D call: TRBD1 (5 bases). Germline V lookup: CDR1 SQVTM, CDR2 ANQGSEA. The CDR3 length is 12 residues. V gave up 7 bases and J gave up 7 bases, with 14 bases separating them. The CDR3 spells CSAQEGLQPQHF. CDR3 coding DNA: TGCAGCGCCCAGGAGGGGCTGCAGCCCCAGCATTTT.

The chain links TRBV4-2 to TRBJ1-2; 7 bases fit TRBD1. V shed 3 bases and J 3 bases; nucleotides not matched to a gene: 7. The CDR3 contains 15 residues. Germline V lookup: CDR1 LGHNA, CDR2 YNFKEQ. The CDR3 nucleotides are TGTGCCAGCAGCCAGTCCTACAGGGGCGACTATGGCTACACCTTC. Encoded protein: CASSQSYRGDYGYTF.

This clone was detected only once. Here the CDR3 reads CASSYLGAPEQYF. DNA of the CDR3: TGTGCCAGCAGCTACTTAGGGGCACCGGAGCAGTACTTC. The V and J genes are TRBV7-9 and TRBJ2-7; perhaps TRBD1 as D (5 bases). Germline CDR1 and CDR2: SEHNR and FQNEAQ (reference sequence). The CDR3 sequence is 13 residues long. The ends were cut back, 4 bases at V and 7 bases at J, with 14 bases in the middle. Combining the CDR3 with reference TRBV7-9 and TRBJ2-7 gives the whole variable domain DTGVSQNPRHKITKRGQNVTFRCDPISEHNRLYWYRQTLGQGPEFLTYFQNEAQLEKSRLLSDRFSAERPKGSFSTLEIQRTEQGDSAMYLCASSYLGAPEQYFGPGTRLTVT.

This clone was seen just once. The V and J genes are TRBV6-1 and TRBJ2-1; weak D call: TRBD1 (6 bases). V lost 5 bases to trimming and J lost 0 bases, with 11 bases between them. The germline V gene encodes CDR1 MNHNS and CDR2 SASEGT. CDR3 length: 15 amino acids. This chain's CDR3 is CASSLQGSSYNEQFF. For the CDR3, the DNA is TGTGCCAGCAGTTTGCAGGGGAGCTCCTACAATGAGCAGTTCTTC.

The CDR3 spells CASSQDARGPYEQYF. Written as DNA, the CDR3 is TGCGCCAGCAGCCAAGATGCCAGGGGGCCCTACGAGCAGTACTTC. The rearrangement uses TRBV4-3 and TRBJ2-7; TRBD1 aligns across 8 bases. CDR3 length: 15 amino acids. V trimming: 0 bases; J trimming: 2 bases; junction bases outside the gene matches: 3. Looked up from germline, CDR1 is LGHNA and CDR2 is YSLEER.

The J gene is TRBJ2-5, the V gene TRBV2, with unresolved D. The CDR3 has 14 amino acids. From germline, CDR1 is SNHLY and CDR2 FYNNEI. V was trimmed by 7 bases and J by 4 bases, leaving 16 bases between them. CDR3 nucleotides: TGTGCCAGCACGAGCGCTGAAATGGTAGAGACCCAGTACTTC. Its protein is CASTSAEMVETQYF.

V is TRBV5-1 and J is TRBJ2-1; 14 bases map to TRBD2. V lost 2 bases, J lost 10 bases, and 2 bases stayed unmatched. CDR1 SGHRS and CDR2 YFSETQ come from the germline V gene. The CDR3 is made up of 14 amino acids. The CDR3 nucleotides are TGCGCCAGCAGCTTCCGGACTAGCGGGGGGGAGCAGTTCTTC. This encodes CASSFRTSGGEQFF.

The chain couples TRBV6-5 to TRBJ2-5, with D maybe TRBD2 (7 bases). The germline gives CDR1 MNHEY, CDR2 SVGAGI. The CDR3 totals 15 residues. V was shortened by 2 bases and J by 5 bases, with 15 bases between the two germline ends. CDR3 protein: CASSYRGAGWETQYF. The CDR3 nucleotides read TGTGCCAGCAGTTACCGGGGGGCGGGTTGGGAGACCCAGTACTTC.

The V call is TRBV6-1, the J call TRBJ1-2, with 9 bases aligning to TRBD1. The CDR3 length is 13 residues. J was trimmed by 12 bases and V by 4 bases; bases with no gene match: 9. The germline V gene encodes CDR1 MNHNS and CDR2 SASEGT. CDR3 nucleotides: TGTGCCAGCAGTGCCCCGGGACAGGGCCTAGACACCTTC. Protein sequence: CASSAPGQGLDTF.

Within the sample, this clone is medium-sized. The chain joins TRBV28 to TRBJ1-5, with no clear D. From germline, CDR1 is MDHEN and CDR2 SYDVKM. Trimming took 3 bases from V and 2 from J, leaving 11 bases between them. The CDR3 spans 15 residues. The CDR3 DNA reads as TGTGCCAGCAGTTTTTGGAAGGGAGGCAATCAGCCCCAGCATTTT. Amino acid sequence: CASSFWKGGNQPQHF.

The V gene is TRBV7-3, the J gene TRBJ2-2; D gene unclear. The CDR3 runs to 14 residues. Trimming took 3 bases from V and 1 from J, leaving 6 bases between them. CDR1 and CDR2 from the germline V gene are SGHTA and FQGTGA. As DNA, the CDR3 is TGTGCCAGCAGCTTTCACAGGAACACCGGGGAGCTGTTTTTT. This codes for CASSFHRNTGELFF.

This clone was seen a handful of times. The chain has TRBV19 and TRBJ1-1, with D possibly TRBD1 on 5 matching bases. V shed 3 bases and J shed 1 base, with 12 bases lying between them. Germline lookup yields CDR1 LNHDA and CDR2 SQIVND (reference sequence). The CDR3 extends over 15 amino acids. Here the CDR3 DNA reads TGTGCCAGTAGTATTGATCCGGGGGAGAACACTGAAGCTTTCTTT. Protein: CASSIDPGENTEAFF.

On this clone: A read error may account for a junction end that differs from germline. This chain connects TRBV6-1 to TRBJ1-5; D gene unclear. Per germline, CDR1 MNHNS and CDR2 SASEGT. CDR3 length: 14 amino acids. The CDR3 nucleotides are TGTGCCAGCAGAGAAGGAAACACCAATCAGCCCCAGCATTTT. It is translated as CASREGNTNQPQHF.

The rearrangement uses TRBV14 and TRBJ1-1; D not resolved. V lost 4 bases and J lost 0, with 6 bases in between. The CDR3 is 13 amino acids. Germline-derived CDR1 and CDR2 are SGHDN and FVKESK. CDR3 in DNA: TGTGCCAGCAGCCCCGGGTTGAACACTGAAGCTTTCTTT. Its protein product is CASSPGLNTEAFF.